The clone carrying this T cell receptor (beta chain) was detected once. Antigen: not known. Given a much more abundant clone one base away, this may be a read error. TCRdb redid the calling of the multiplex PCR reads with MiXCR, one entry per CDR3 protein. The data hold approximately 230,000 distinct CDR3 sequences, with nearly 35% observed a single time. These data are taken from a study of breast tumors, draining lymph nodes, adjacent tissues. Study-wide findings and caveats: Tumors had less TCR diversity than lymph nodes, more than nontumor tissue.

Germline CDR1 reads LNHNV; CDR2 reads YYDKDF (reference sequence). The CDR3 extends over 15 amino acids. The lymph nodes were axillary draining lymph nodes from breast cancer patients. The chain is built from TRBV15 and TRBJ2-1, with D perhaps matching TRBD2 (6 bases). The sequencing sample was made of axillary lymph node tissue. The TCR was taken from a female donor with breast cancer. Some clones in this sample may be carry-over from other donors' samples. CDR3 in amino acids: CASSLFGGRGGEQFF. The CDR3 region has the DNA TGTGCCAGCAGCCTCTTTGGTGGGCGGGGCGGTGAGCAGTTCTTC.